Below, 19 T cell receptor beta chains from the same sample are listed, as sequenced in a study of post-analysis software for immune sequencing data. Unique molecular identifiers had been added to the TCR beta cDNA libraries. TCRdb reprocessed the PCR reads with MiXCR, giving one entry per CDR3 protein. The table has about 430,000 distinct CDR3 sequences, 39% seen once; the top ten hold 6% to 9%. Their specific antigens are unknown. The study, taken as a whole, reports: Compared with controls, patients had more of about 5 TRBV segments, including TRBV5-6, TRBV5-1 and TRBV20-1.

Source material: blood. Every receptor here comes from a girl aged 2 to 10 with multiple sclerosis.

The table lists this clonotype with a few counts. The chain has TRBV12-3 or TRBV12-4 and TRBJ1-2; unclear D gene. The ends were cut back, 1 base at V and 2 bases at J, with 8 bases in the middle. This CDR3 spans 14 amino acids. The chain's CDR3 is CASSLVPANYGYTF. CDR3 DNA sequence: TGTGCCAGCAGTTTAGTTCCGGCCAACTATGGCTACACCTTC.

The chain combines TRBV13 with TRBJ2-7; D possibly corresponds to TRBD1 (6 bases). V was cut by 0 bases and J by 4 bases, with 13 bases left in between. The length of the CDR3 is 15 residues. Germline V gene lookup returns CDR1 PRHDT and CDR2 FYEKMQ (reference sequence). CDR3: CASSLGVTGGYEQYF. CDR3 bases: TGTGCCAGCAGCTTAGGGGTGACAGGAGGTTACGAGCAGTACTTC.

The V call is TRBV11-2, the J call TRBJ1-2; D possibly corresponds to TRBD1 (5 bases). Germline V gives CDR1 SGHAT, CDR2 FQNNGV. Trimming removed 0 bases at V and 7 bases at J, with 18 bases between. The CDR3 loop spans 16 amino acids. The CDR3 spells CASSLDIQPNRGGYTF. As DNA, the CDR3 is TGTGCCAGCAGCTTAGATATCCAGCCGAATAGGGGTGGCTACACCTTC. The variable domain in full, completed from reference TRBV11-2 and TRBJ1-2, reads EAGVAQSPRYKIIEKRQSVAFWCNPISGHATLYWYQQILGQGPKLLIQFQNNGVVDDSQLPKDRFSAERLKGVDSTLKIQPAKLEDSAVYLCASSLDIQPNRGGYTFGSGTRLTVV.

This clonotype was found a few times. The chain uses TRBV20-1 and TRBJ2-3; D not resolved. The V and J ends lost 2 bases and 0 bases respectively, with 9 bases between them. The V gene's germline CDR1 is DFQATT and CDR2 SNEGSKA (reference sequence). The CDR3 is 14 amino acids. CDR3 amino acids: CSARSGPSTDTQYF. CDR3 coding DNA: TGCAGTGCTAGATCTGGCCCCAGCACAGATACGCAGTATTTT.

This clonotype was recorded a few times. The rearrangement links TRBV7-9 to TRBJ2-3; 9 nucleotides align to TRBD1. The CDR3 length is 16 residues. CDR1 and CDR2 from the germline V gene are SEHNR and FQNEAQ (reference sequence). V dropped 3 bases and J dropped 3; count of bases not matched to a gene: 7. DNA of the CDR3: TGTGCCAGCAGCTTGGGGACAGGGAAGGTGACAGATACGCAGTATTTT. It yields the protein CASSLGTGKVTDTQYF.

The CDR3 spells CASSQTTLVGPQHF. CDR3 nucleotide sequence: TGTGCCAGCAGCCAGACCACCTTGGTCGGGCCCCAGCATTTT. The J gene is TRBJ1-5, the V gene TRBV7-8; no definite D call. With 5 bases removed from V and 9 bases from J, the gap between germline ends came to 17 bases. In germline, CDR1 is SGHVS, CDR2 FQNEAQ. The CDR3 contains 14 residues.

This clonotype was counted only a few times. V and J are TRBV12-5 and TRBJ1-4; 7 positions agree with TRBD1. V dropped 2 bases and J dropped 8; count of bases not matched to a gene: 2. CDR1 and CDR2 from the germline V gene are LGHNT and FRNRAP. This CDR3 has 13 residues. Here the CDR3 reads CASGLTGEEKLFF. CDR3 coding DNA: TGTGCTAGTGGTTTGACAGGGGAGGAAAAACTGTTTTTT.

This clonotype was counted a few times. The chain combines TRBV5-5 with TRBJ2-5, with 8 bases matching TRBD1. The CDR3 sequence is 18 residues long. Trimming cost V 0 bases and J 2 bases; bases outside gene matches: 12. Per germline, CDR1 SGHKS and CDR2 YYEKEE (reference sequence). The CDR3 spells CASSLVMAGTGSQETQYF. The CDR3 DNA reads TGTGCCAGCAGCTTGGTTATGGCCGGGACAGGATCACAAGAGACCCAGTACTTC.

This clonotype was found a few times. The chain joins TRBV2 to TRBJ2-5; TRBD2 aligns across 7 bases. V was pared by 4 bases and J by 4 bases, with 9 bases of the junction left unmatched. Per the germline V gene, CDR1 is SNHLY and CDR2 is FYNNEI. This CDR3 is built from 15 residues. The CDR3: CASSAPGGWAETQYF. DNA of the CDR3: TGTGCCAGCAGTGCCCCGGGAGGCTGGGCAGAGACCCAGTACTTC.

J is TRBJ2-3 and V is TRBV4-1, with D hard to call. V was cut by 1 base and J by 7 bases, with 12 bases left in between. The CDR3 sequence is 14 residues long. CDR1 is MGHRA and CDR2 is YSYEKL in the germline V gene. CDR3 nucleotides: TGCGCCAGCAGCCAAGTTGTGGCGCCTCATACGCAGTATTTT. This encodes CASSQVVAPHTQYF.

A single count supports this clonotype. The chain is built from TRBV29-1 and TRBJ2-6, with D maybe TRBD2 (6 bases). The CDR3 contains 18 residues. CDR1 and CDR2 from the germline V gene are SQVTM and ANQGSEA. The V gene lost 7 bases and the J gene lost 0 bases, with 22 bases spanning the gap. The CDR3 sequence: CSALGFGGDSSGANVLTF. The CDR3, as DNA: TGCAGCGCCCTGGGCTTCGGGGGAGATTCCTCTGGGGCCAACGTCCTGACTTTC.

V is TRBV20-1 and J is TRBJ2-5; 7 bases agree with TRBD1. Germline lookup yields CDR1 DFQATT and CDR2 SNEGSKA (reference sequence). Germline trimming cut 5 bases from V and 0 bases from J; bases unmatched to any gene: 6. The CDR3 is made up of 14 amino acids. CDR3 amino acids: CSACPGQYQETQYF. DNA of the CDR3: TGCAGTGCTTGCCCGGGACAGTACCAAGAGACCCAGTACTTC.

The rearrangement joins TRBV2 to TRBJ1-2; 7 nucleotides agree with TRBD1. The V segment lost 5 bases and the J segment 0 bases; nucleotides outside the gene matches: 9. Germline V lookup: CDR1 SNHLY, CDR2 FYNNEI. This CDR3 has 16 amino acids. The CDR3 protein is CASSSTGEGANYGYTF. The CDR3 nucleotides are TGTGCCAGCAGTTCAACAGGGGAGGGAGCTAACTATGGCTACACCTTC.

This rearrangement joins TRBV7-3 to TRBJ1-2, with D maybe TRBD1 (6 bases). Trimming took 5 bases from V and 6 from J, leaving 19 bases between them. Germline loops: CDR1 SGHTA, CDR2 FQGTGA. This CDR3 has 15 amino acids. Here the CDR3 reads CASSKDSLLTDGYTF. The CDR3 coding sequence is TGTGCCAGCAGCAAGGACAGCTTACTTACCGATGGCTACACCTTC.

DNA for the CDR3: TGTGCCAGCAGAGAGGGACCCTACAATGAGCAGTTCTTC. This encodes CASREGPYNEQFF. The gene calls are TRBV6-5 and TRBJ2-1; the D gene could be TRBD1 or TRBD2 (5 bases each). V lost 6 bases and J lost 2, with 8 bases in between. The CDR3 covers 13 residues. Germline V gene data show CDR1 as MNHEY and CDR2 as SVGAGI.

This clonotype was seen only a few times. The CDR3 nucleotides read TGCAGTGCTAGAACAGCCGGGGTCCAAGAGACCCAGTACTTC. Encoded protein: CSARTAGVQETQYF. The V call is TRBV20-1, the J call TRBJ2-5, with a possible D match to TRBD2 (5 bases). Germline V gene data show CDR1 as DFQATT and CDR2 as SNEGSKA (reference sequence). Trimming took off 2 bases at V and 1 base at J, with 11 bases between the two ends. This CDR3 contains 14 residues.

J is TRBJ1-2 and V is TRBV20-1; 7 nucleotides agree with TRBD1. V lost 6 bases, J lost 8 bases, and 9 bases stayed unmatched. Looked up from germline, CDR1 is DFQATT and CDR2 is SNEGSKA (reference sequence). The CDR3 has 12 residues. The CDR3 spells CSANRGARGYTF. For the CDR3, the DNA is TGCAGTGCCAACAGGGGCGCGAGAGGCTACACCTTC.

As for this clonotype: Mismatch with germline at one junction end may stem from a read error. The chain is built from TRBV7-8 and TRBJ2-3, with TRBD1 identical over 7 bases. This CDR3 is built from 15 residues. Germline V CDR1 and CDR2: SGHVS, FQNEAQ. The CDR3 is CAGSPTGFGTDTQYF. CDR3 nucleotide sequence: TGTGCCGGCAGCCCGACAGGGTTCGGCACAGATACGCAGTATTTT.

CDR3 sequence reads: CASSPQLAPDTQYF. In DNA form, the CDR3 reads TGTGCCAGCAGCCCCCAACTAGCGCCAGATACGCAGTATTTT. The chain uses TRBV6-5 and TRBJ2-3; TRBD2 matches at 7 bases. There are 14 residues in the CDR3. Germline loops: CDR1 MNHEY, CDR2 SVGAGI. V lost 6 bases, J lost 4 bases, and 7 bases stayed unmatched.